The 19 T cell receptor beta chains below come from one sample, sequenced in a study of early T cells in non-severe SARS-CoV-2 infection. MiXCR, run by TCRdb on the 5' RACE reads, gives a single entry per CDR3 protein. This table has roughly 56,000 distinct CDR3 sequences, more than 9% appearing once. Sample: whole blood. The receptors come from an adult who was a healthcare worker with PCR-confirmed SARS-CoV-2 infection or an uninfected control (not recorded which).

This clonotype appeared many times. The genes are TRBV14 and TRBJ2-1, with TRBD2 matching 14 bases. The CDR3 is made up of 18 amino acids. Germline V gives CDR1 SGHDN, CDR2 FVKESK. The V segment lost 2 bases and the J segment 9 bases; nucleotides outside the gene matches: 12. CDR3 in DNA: TGTGCCAGCAGCCAACTCTCCGGGACTAGCGGGAGTGGGAGTGAGCAGTTCTTC. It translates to CASSQLSGTSGSGSEQFF.

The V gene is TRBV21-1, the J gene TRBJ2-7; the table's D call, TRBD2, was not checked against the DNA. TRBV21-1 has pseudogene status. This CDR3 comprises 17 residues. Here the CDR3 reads CASSIPRPSGGGYEQYF. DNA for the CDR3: TGTGCCAGCAGCATCCCACGACCTAGCGGGGGCGGGTACGAGCAGTACTTC.

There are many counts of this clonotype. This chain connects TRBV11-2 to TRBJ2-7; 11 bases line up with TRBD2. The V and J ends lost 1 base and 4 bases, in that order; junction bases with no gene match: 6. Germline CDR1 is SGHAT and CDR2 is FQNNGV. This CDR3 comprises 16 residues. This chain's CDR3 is CASSLVSPSGRYEQYF. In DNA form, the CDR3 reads TGTGCCAGCAGCTTAGTCTCTCCTAGCGGGAGGTACGAGCAGTACTTC. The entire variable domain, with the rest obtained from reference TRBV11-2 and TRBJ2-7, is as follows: EAGVAQSPRYKIIEKRQSVAFWCNPISGHATLYWYQQILGQGPKLLIQFQNNGVVDDSQLPKDRFSAERLKGVDSTLKIQPAKLEDSAVYLCASSLVSPSGRYEQYFGPGTRLTVT.

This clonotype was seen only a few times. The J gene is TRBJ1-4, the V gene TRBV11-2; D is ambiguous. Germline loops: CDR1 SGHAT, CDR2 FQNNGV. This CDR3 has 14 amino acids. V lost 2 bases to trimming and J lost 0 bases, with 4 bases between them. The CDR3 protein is CASSLQPTNEKLFF. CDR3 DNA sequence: TGTGCCAGCAGCTTACAGCCAACTAATGAAAAACTGTTTTTT.

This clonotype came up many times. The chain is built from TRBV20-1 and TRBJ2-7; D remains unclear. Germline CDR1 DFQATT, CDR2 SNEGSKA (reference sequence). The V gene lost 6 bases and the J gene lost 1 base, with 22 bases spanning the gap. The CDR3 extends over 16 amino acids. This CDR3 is CSAHSLISLSSYEQYF. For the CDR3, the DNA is TGCAGTGCCCATTCCTTAATCAGTCTGTCGTCCTACGAGCAGTACTTC.

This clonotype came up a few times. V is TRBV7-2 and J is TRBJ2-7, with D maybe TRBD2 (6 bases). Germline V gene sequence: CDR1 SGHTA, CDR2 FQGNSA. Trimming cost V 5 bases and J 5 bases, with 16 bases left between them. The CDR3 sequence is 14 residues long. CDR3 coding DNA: TGTGCCAGCAGCCGGGCTGGGGGAGGCCACGAGCAGTACTTC. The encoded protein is CASSRAGGGHEQYF.

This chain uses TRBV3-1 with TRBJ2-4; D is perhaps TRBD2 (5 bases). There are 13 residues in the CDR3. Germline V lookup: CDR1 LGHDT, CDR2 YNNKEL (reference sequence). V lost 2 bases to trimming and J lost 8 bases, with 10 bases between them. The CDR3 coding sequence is TGTGCCAGCAGCCAATTCAATAGCGACATTCAGTACTTC. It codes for CASSQFNSDIQYF.

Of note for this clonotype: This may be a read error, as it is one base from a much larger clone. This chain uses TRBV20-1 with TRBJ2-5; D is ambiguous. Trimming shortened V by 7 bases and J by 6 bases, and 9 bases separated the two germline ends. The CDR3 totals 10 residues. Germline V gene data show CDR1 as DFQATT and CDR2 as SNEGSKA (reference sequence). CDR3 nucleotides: TGCAGTGGAGTGAGCCAGACCCAGTACTTC. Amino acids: CSGVSQTQYF.

The CDR3 nucleotides are TGCGCCAGCAGAGATCGGACGGGGAACTATGGCTACACCTTC. Translation: CASRDRTGNYGYTF. The chain combines TRBV5-1 with TRBJ1-2; no definite D call. Germline-derived CDR1 and CDR2 are SGHRS and YFSETQ. The length of the CDR3 is 14 residues. Deletions cut 5 bases from V and 2 bases from J, with 13 bases between.

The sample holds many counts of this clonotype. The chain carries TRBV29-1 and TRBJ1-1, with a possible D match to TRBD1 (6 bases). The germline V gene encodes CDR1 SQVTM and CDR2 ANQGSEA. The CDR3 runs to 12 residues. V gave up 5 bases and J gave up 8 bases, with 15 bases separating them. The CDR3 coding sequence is TGCAGCGTTCATTACAGGGACTCCGAAGCTTTCTTT. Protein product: CSVHYRDSEAFF.

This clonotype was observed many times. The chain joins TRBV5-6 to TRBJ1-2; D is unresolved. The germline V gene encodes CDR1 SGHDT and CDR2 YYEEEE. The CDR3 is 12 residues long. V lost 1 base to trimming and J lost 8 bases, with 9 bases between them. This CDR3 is CASSLSGRGYTF. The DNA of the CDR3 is TGTGCCAGCAGCTTGTCCGGGCGGGGCTACACCTTC.

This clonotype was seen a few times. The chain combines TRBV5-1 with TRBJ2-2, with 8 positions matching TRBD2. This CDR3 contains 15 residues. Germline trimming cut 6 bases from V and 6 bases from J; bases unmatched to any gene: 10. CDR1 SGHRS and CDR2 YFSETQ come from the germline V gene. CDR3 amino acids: CASKEMGLDPGELFF. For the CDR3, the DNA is TGCGCCAGCAAGGAGATGGGACTAGATCCCGGGGAGCTGTTTTTT.

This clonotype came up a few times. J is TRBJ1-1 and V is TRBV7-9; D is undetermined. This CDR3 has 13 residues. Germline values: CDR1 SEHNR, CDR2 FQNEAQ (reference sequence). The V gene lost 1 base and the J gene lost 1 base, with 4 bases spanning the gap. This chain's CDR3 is CASSLEPNTEAFF. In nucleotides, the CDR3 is TGTGCCAGCAGCTTAGAACCGAACACTGAAGCTTTCTTT.

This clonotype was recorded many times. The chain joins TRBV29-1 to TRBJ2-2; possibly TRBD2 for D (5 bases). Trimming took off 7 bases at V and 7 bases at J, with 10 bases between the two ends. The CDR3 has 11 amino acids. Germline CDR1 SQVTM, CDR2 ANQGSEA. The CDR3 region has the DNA TGCAGCGGTCGGGGAGTCGGGGAGCTGTTTTTT. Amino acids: CSGRGVGELFF.

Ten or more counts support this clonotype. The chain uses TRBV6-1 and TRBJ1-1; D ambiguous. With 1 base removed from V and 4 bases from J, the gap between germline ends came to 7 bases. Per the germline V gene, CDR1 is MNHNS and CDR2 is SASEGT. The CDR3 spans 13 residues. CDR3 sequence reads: CASSEVGSTEAFF. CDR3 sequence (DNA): TGTGCCAGCAGTGAAGTCGGGAGCACTGAAGCTTTCTTT.

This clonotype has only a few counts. The CDR3 DNA follows: TGCAGCGTTATACTGGGAGAGACCCAGTACTTC. Its translation: CSVILGETQYF. The genes are TRBV29-1 and TRBJ2-5; D remains unclear. Germline-derived CDR1 and CDR2 are SQVTM and ANQGSEA. Trimming left V 5 bases short and J 4 bases short, with 8 bases between. CDR3 length: 11 amino acids.

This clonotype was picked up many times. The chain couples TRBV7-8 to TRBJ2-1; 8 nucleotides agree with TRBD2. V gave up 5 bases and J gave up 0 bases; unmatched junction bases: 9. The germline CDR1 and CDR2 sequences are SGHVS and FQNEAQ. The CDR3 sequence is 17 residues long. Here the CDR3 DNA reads TGTGCCAGCAGCCTCCGTAGCGGGATAGGCTCCTACAATGAGCAGTTCTTC. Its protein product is CASSLRSGIGSYNEQFF.

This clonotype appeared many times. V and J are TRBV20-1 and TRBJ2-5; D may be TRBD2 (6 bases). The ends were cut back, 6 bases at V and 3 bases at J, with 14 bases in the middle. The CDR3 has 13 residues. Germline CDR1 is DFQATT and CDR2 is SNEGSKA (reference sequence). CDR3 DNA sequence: TGCAGTGCCCTGGGACTCCGAAAAGAGACCCAGTACTTC. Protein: CSALGLRKETQYF.

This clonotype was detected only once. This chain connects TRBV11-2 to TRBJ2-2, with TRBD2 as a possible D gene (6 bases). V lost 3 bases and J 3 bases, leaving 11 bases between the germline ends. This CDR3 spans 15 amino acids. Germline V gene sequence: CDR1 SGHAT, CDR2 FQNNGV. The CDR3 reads CASSFRGTDTGELFF. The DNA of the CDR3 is TGTGCCAGCAGCTTTCGCGGGACGGACACCGGGGAGCTGTTTTTT.